This paragraph reports one T cell receptor (beta chain). All donors qualified as healthy HIV-negative adults and had experienced no recent acute infections or vaccinations. The entry originates in a study of shared clonotypes between healthy human individuals. Overall study context: CD4 naive and CD4 memory each took three plates per donor, while CD8 naive took two and CD8 memory one.

The repertoire was sequenced with immunoSEQ multiplex PCR; TCRdb's copy has only in-frame clones and lacks some. The profile shows 600,000 to 750,000 clones, over 60% of them singletons. Per germline, CDR1 SEHNR and CDR2 FQNEAQ (reference sequence). The CDR3 spans 15 residues. V shed 5 bases, J shed 4 bases, and the junction held 8 bases outside the gene matches. What was sequenced was memory CD4+ T cells sorted from blood. Sample subset: CD45RA-negative fraction. The V call is TRBV7-9, the J call TRBJ1-2; 9 bases map to TRBD1. This sequence was found in a young woman in good health. CDR3 sequence: CASSQGTGSTYGYTF. CDR3 DNA: TGTGCCAGCAGCCAAGGGACAGGGTCAACCTATGGCTACACCTTC.